This T cell receptor beta chain was found in a study of post-analysis software for immune sequencing data. At the level of the study: Recorded subtypes: relapsing-remitting, secondary progressive, progressive-relapsing; some patients unannotated.

Every TCR beta cDNA library bore unique molecular identifiers. It was from approximately 0.91 to 9.4 million T cells that 500,000 or so cDNA molecules came. TCRdb redid the calling of the PCR reads with MiXCR, one entry per CDR3 protein. The sample has about 810,000 distinct CDR3 sequences, roughly 50% seen once. On this clonotype itself: Its antigen remains unidentified.

General study findings and limits: Controls had significantly higher normalized Chao1 diversity than multiple sclerosis patients. Pronounced co-clustering by F measure was evident among identically batched samples. The five TRBV segments detected at higher frequency in patients than in controls included TRBV5-6, TRBV5-1 and TRBV20-1.

This CDR3 contains 15 residues. CDR1 is MNHEY, CDR2 SMNVEV, per germline (reference sequence). Trimming at V came to 5 bases and at J to 10 bases, leaving 11 bases not matched to a gene. Sequenced material: blood. This chain joins TRBV27 and TRBJ1-1; TRBD1 matches 12 bases. This clonotype was obtained from a girl between 10 and 17 years old with multiple sclerosis. This chain's CDR3 is CASSNTGTGGSRAFF. In DNA, the CDR3 is TGTGCCAGCAGTAACACCGGGACAGGGGGCTCAAGAGCTTTCTTT.